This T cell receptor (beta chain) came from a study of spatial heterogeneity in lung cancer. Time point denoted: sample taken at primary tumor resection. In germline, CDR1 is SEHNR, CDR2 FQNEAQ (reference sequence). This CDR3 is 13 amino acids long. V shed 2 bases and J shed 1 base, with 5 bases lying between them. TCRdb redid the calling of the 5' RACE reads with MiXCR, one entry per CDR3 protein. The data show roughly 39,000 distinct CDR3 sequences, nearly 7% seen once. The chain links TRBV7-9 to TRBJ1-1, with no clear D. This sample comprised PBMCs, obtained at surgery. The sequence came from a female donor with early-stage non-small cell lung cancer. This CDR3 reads CASSLKKNTEAFF. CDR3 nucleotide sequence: TGTGCCAGCAGCTTAAAAAAGAACACTGAAGCTTTCTTT.